This TCR beta chain comes out of a study of blood T cell repertoires in COVID-19. This CDR3 has 13 amino acids. Germline V gene data show CDR1 as LNHDA and CDR2 as SQIVND (reference sequence). The V and J ends lost 6 bases and 2 bases, in that order; junction bases with no gene match: 1. Generated by immunoSEQ multiplex PCR, the TCRdb table keeps only in-frame clones and is missing some. The sample lists fewer than 35,000 clones, about 90% occurring once. The TCR sequence derives from a human donor in a cohort sampled during active COVID-19. The sequencing sample was made of peripheral blood. The chain combines TRBV19 with TRBJ2-7; TRBD1 aligns across 10 bases. CDR3 nucleotides: TGTGCCAGTAGCGGGACAGGGGCCTACGAGCAGTACTTC. Amino acids: CASSGTGAYEQYF.